These 2 T cell receptor beta chains came from one sample sequenced in a study of OX40 agonist ivuxolimab in advanced cancers. Here immunoSEQ multiplex PCR was the method, and the copy in TCRdb shows in-frame clones only, minus some. This sample has around 65,000 clones, with roughly 90% found just once. The sample was CD4+ or CD8+ T cells sorted from blood, taken in a trial of the OX40 agonist ivuxolimab. The receptors derive from an adult with an advanced solid tumor such as melanoma, head and neck, liver or kidney cancer.

V usage is TRBV7-3 and J usage is TRBJ1-2; 8 bases line up with TRBD1. Germline CDR1 reads SGHTA; CDR2 reads FQGTGA. The V and J ends lost 3 bases and 8 bases, in that order; junction bases with no gene match: 2. The CDR3 is 12 amino acids. The CDR3 nucleotides are TGTGCCAGCAGCTTTGACAGGGGAGGCTACACCTTC. It is translated as CASSFDRGGYTF.

The chain joins TRBV7-9 to TRBJ1-1; 12 bases match TRBD1. This CDR3 region has 14 residues. The V segment lost 5 bases and the J segment 7 bases; nucleotides outside the gene matches: 5. In germline, CDR1 is SEHNR, CDR2 FQNEAQ (reference sequence). CDR3 sequence: CASSQGQGAIEAFF. The CDR3 region has the DNA TGTGCCAGCAGCCAGGGACAGGGGGCGATTGAAGCTTTCTTT.